The present entry profiles one T cell receptor (beta chain) with its context. The data originate from a study of blood T cell repertoires in COVID-19. Study at large: Collection of acute and convalescent COVID-19 samples took place in the United States, Italy and Spain. PBMCs, B-cell-depleted T cells, or T cells were the source of the cDNA or gDNA that made up the material.

The CDR3 length is 12 residues. The germline V gene encodes CDR1 GTSNPN and CDR2 SVGIG (reference sequence). Trimming cost V 4 bases and J 2 bases, with 9 bases left between them. Repertoires were generated with immunoSEQ multiplex PCR, while TCRdb's copy carries only in-frame clones and drops some. The sample yields 200,000 to 250,000 clones, over 70% seen once. Participants were aged roughly 18 to 89 years, lived in 25 or so US areas, and enrolled virtually. Donors were grouped by their self-reported clinical history. Sequenced: PBMCs or T cells enriched from blood (not recorded which). This chain joins TRBV30 and TRBJ2-7; tentative D call: TRBD1 (6 bases). The TCR originated in a woman aged 25 to 39 who had been exposed to COVID-19. CDR3 in DNA: TGTGCCTGGAAGGGGGACCCCTACGAGCAGTACTTC. It specifies CAWKGDPYEQYF.